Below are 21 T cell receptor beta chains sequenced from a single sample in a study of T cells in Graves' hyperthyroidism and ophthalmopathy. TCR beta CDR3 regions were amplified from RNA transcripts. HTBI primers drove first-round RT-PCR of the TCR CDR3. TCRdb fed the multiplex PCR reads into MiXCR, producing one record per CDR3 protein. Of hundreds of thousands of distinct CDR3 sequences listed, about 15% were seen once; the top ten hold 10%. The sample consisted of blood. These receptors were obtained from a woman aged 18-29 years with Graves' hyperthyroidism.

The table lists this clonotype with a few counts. CDR3 sequence (DNA): TGTGCCAGCAGTGAAGGCGGGGGGACTAATGAAAAACTGTTTTTT. Protein: CASSEGGGTNEKLFF. The J gene is TRBJ1-4, the V gene TRBV2; tentatively, D is TRBD1 (5 bases). With 1 base removed from V and 2 bases from J, the gap between germline ends came to 8 bases. CDR1 and CDR2 from the germline V gene are SNHLY and FYNNEI. There are 15 residues in the CDR3.

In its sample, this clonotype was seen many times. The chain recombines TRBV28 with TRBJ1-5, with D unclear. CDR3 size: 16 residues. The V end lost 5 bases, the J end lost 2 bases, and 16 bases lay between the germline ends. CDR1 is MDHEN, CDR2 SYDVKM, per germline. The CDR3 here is CASSTPRRLGNQPQHF. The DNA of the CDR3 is TGTGCCAGCAGTACCCCTCGGAGGTTGGGCAATCAGCCCCAGCATTTT. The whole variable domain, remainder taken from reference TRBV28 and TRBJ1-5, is DVKVTQSSRYLVKRTGEKVFLECVQDMDHENMFWYRQDPGLGLRLIYFSYDVKMKEKGDIPEGYSVSREKKERFSLILESASTNQTSMYLCASSTPRRLGNQPQHFGDGTRLSIL.

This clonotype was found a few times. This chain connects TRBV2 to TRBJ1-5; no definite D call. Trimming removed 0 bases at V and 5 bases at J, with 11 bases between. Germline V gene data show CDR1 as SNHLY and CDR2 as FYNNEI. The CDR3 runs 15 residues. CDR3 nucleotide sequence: TGTGCCAGCAGTGAAGCTCTGGCGTCGGATCAGCCCCAGCATTTT. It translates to CASSEALASDQPQHF. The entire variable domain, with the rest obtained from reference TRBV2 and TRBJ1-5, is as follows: EPEVTQTPSHQVTQMGQEVILRCVPISNHLYFYWYRQILGQKVEFLVSFYNNEISEKSEIFDDQFSVERPDGSNFTLKIRSTKLEDSAMYFCASSEALASDQPQHFGDGTRLSIL.

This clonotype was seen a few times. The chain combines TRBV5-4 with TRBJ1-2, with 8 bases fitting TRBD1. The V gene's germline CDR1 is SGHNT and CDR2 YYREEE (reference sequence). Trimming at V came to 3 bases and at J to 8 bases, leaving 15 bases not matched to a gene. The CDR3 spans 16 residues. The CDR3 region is CASSYPGQVIYDGYTF. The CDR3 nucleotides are TGTGCCAGCAGCTACCCGGGACAGGTGATATATGACGGCTACACCTTC.

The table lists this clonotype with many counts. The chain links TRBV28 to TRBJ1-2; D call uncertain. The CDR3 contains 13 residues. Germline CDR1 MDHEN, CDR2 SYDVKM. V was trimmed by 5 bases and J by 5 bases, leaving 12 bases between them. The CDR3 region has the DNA TGTGCCAGCAGTCCTTCACCCTCTTATGGCTACACCTTC. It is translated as CASSPSPSYGYTF.

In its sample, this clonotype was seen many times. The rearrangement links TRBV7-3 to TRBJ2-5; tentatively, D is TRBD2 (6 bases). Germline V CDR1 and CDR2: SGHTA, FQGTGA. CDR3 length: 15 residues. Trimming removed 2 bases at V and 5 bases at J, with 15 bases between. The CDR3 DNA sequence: TGTGCCAGCAGCTTATCTCCGGGAGCAGGGGAGACCCAGTACTTC. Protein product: CASSLSPGAGETQYF.

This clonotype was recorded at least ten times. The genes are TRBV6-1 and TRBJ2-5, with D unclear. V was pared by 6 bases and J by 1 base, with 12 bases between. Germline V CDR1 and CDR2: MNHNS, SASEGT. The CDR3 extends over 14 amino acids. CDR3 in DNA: TGTGCCAGCAGCAAAACAGCACCCCAAGAGACCCAGTACTTC. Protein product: CASSKTAPQETQYF.

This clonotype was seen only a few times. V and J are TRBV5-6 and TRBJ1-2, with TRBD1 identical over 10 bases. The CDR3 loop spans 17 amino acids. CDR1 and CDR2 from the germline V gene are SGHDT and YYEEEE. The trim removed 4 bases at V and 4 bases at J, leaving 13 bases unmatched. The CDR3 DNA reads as TGTGCCAGCAGCGGATTACTGGACAGGGGGTTTCTCTATGGCTACACCTTC. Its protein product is CASSGLLDRGFLYGYTF.

CDR3 coding DNA: TGTGCCAGCAGTTACTCGACAGCCCGCCAAGAGACCCAGTACTTC. Translation: CASSYSTARQETQYF. The chain recombines TRBV6-5 with TRBJ2-5; perhaps TRBD1 as D (5 bases). V gave up 0 bases and J gave up 1 base, with 9 bases separating them. Germline V gene data show CDR1 as MNHEY and CDR2 as SVGAGI. The CDR3 is made up of 15 amino acids.

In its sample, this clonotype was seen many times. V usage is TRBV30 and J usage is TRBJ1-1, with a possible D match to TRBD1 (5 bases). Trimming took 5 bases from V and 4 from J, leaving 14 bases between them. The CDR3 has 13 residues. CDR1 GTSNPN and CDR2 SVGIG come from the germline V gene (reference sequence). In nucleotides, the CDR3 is TGTGCCTGGTGGGGGGTTAGGGTCACTGAAGCTTTCTTT. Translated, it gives CAWWGVRVTEAFF.

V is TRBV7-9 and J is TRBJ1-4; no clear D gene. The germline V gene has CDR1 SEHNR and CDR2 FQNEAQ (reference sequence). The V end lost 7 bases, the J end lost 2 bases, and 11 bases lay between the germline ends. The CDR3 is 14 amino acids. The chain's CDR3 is CASTRLGTNEKLFF. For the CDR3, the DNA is TGTGCCAGCACCCGCCTTGGGACTAATGAAAAACTGTTTTTT. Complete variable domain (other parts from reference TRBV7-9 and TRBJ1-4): DTGVSQNPRHKITKRGQNVTFRCDPISEHNRLYWYRQTLGQGPEFLTYFQNEAQLEKSRLLSDRFSAERPKGSFSTLEIQRTEQGDSAMYLCASTRLGTNEKLFFGSGTQLSVL.

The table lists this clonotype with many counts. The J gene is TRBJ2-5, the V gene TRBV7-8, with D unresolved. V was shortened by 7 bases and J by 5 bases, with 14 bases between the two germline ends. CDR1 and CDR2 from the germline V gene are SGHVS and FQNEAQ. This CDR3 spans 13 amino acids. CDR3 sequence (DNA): TGTGCCAGCAACGTTTCCCCCCGGGAGACCCAGTACTTC. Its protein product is CASNVSPRETQYF.

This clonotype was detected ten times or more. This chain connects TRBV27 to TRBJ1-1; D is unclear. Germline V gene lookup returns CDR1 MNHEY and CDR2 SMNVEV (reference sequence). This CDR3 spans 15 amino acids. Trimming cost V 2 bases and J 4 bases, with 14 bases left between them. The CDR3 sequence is CASSLGTDAFTEAFF. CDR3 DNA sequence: TGTGCCAGCAGTTTAGGAACAGACGCTTTCACTGAAGCTTTCTTT.

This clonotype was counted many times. CDR3 region: CAWSRGATQVAQYF. CDR3 bases: TGTGCCTGGAGTAGAGGGGCCACTCAGGTGGCCCAGTACTTC. The chain has TRBV30 and TRBJ2-5; D is possibly TRBD1 or TRBD2 (5 bases each). The CDR3 contains 14 residues. The V gene's germline CDR1 is GTSNPN and CDR2 SVGIG (reference sequence). The V end lost 2 bases, the J end lost 9 bases, and 19 bases lay between the germline ends.

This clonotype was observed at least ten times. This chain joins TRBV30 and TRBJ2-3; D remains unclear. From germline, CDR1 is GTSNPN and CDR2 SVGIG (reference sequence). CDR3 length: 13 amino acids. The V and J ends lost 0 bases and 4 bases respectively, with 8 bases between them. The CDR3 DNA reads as TGTGCCTGGAGTGTGGCCTTATCAGATACGCAGTATTTT. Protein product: CAWSVALSDTQYF.

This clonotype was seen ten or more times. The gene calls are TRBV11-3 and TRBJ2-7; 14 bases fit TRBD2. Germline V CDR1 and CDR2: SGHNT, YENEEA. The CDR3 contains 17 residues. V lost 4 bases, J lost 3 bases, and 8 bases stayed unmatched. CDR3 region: CASSSPAGLAGDYEQYF. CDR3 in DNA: TGTGCCAGCAGCTCCCCCGCGGGACTAGCGGGAGACTACGAGCAGTACTTC.

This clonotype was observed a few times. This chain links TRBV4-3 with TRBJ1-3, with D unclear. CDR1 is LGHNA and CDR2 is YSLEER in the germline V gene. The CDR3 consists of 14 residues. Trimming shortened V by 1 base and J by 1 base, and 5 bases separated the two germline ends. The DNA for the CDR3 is TGCGCCAGCAGCCAAGGGGTTTCTGGAAACACCATATATTTT. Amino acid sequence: CASSQGVSGNTIYF.

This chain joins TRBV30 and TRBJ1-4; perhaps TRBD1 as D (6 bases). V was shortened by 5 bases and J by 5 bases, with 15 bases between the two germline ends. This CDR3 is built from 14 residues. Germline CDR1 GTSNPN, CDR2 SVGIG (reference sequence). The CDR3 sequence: CAWATQGLNEKLFF. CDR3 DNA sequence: TGTGCCTGGGCTACACAGGGTCTGAATGAAAAACTGTTTTTT.

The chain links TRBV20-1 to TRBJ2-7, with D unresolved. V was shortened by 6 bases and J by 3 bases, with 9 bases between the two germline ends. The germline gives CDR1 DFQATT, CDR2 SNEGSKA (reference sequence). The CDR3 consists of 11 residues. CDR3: CSAPTNYEQYF. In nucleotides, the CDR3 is TGCAGTGCCCCAACGAACTACGAGCAGTACTTC.

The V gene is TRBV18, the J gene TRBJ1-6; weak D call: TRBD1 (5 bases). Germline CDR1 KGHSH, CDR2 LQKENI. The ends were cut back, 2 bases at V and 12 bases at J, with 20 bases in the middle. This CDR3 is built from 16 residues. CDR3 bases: TGTGCCAGCTCACCATTTTTCGGGGGTCAGGTCCAACCCCTCCACTTT. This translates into CASSPFFGGQVQPLHF.

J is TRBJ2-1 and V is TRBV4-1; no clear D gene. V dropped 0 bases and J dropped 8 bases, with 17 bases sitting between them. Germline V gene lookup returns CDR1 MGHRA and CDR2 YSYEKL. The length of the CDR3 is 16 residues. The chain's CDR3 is CASSQDRTSLAHEQFF. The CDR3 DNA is TGCGCCAGCAGCCAAGATCGCACCTCCCTGGCCCATGAGCAGTTCTTC.